One sample yielded the 21 T cell receptor beta chains listed below, sequenced in a study of tumor-infiltrating lymphocytes in primary liver carcinoma. Germline DNA was also extracted, and blood RNA was taken from unsorted whole blood. Reverse transcription of roughly 0.5 ug total RNA with a constant-region primer produced TCR beta cDNA. Generation of the TCR beta libraries relied on three nested multiplex PCR rounds using slightly modified ARM-PCR. TRBV1-TRBV30 forward primers paired with a C-beta reverse primer drove the first two PCR rounds, 10 cycles each. Via MiXCR, TCRdb re-called the multiplex PCR reads, giving one row per CDR3 protein. The data contain about 310,000 distinct CDR3 sequences, approximately 54% of them singletons. Sequenced sample: peripheral blood. The receptor source for this set is a woman in her twenties or thirties with primary liver carcinoma and hepatitis B virus infection.

With regard to this clonotype: Germline and junction disagree at one end, which may indicate a read error. This chain links TRBV14 with TRBJ2-1, with D perhaps being TRBD1 or TRBD2 (5 bases each). CDR1 is SGHDN and CDR2 is FVKESK in the germline V gene. The CDR3 runs 16 residues. CDR3: CASSHHAGSSYNEQSF. CDR3 DNA: TGTGCCAGCAGCCACCACGCAGGGAGCTCCTATAATGAGCAGTCCTTC.

Regarding this clonotype: A clone one base away is much larger, so this may be a read error. The chain is built from TRBV12-3 or TRBV12-4 and TRBJ2-1; D is tentatively TRBD1 or TRBD2 (5 bases each). Between the trimmed V and J ends, which lost 5 bases and 8 bases, there was a span of 19 bases. There are 15 residues in the CDR3. CDR3 sequence reads: CASSQLGEPEDEQFF. The CDR3 DNA reads TGTGCCAGCAGTCAACTAGGGGAGCCTGAGGATGAGCAGTTCTTC.

About this clonotype itself: As the CDR3 is not closed by the conserved phenylalanine or tryptophan, this likely results from a read error. The chain joins TRBV11-2 to TRBJ2-7; TRBD2 is a possible D gene (6 bases). The germline gives CDR1 SGHAT, CDR2 FQNNGV. The CDR3 has 14 amino acids. This chain's CDR3 is CAISLVGAGYEQYI. The CDR3, as DNA: TGTGCCATCAGCTTGGTTGGAGCGGGCTACGAGCAGTACATC.

This clonotype has only one observation. A much larger clone sits a single nucleotide away, making a read error possible. The V and J genes are TRBV29-1 and TRBJ1-4; D call uncertain. The length of the CDR3 is 11 residues. Germline CDR1 and CDR2: SQVTM and ANQGSEA. The CDR3 protein is CSVLKNEKLLF. CDR3 DNA: TGCAGCGTTTTAAAAAATGAAAAACTGCTTTTT.

V is TRBV28 and J is TRBJ2-3; a possible D gene is TRBD2 (6 bases). Germline assignment: CDR1 MDHEN and CDR2 SYDVKM. Trimming shortened V by 5 bases and J by 0 bases, and 18 bases separated the two germline ends. This CDR3 has 17 residues. The CDR3 loop is CASSPAVGGTSTDTQYF. The CDR3 coding sequence is TGTGCCAGCAGTCCCGCAGTGGGCGGGACTAGCACAGATACGCAGTATTTT.

This clonotype occurred a few times. The chain employs TRBV6-1 and TRBJ1-2; the D is unclear. The CDR3 spans 13 residues. V was clipped by 5 bases and J by 2 bases, with 9 bases between them. The V gene's germline CDR1 is MNHNS and CDR2 SASEGT. The CDR3 reads CASSPVGNYGYTF. CDR3 DNA sequence: TGTGCCAGCAGTCCCGTAGGGAACTATGGCTACACCTTC.

The table lists this clonotype with many counts. The CDR3 nucleotides read TGTGCCAGCACCAGGAGGAGAAGCGGATTCACTGAAGCTTTCTTT. This encodes CASTRRRSGFTEAFF. The chain employs TRBV5-6 and TRBJ1-1; D gene ambiguous. Germline V gives CDR1 SGHDT, CDR2 YYEEEE. The CDR3 is 15 amino acids. V lost 6 bases and J 4 bases, leaving 19 bases between the germline ends.

This clonotype was recorded only once. At one boundary the junction diverges from the germline segment, which might be a read error. The chain employs TRBV5-5 and TRBJ2-7, with D unresolved. The CDR3 is made up of 14 amino acids. The germline V gene has CDR1 SGHKS and CDR2 YYEKEE (reference sequence). CDR3 sequence reads: CASSVTGTPYERYF. In DNA, the CDR3 is TGTGCCAGCAGCGTCACTGGAACCCCCTACGAGCGGTACTTC.

A word on this clonotype: This may stem from a read error, because a much larger clone lies one nucleotide away. The chain has TRBV6-5 and TRBJ2-7; D is tentatively TRBD1 or TRBD2 (5 bases each). CDR3 length: 13 amino acids. The germline CDR1 and CDR2 sequences are MNHEY and SVGAGI. The chain's CDR3 is CATPWKGPYDQYF. The CDR3 DNA sequence: TGTGCCACCCCGTGGAAGGGACCCTACGACCAGTACTTC.

This clonotype was seen at least ten times. The chain joins TRBV6-2 or TRBV6-3 to TRBJ2-1; 11 bases match TRBD2. This CDR3 region has 17 residues. Germline loops: CDR1 MNHEY, CDR2 SVGEGT. The J segment lost 8 bases and the V segment lost 7 bases, leaving 16 bases of the junction unmatched. The CDR3 sequence is CASTQGGSGRARDEQFF. In DNA form, the CDR3 reads TGTGCCAGCACCCAAGGAGGTAGCGGGAGGGCCAGGGATGAGCAGTTCTTC.

Concerning this clonotype: With a much larger clone just one base away, this may be a read error. The rearrangement links TRBV12-3 or TRBV12-4 to TRBJ2-6, with 8 bases lining up with TRBD1. The length of the CDR3 is 17 residues. DNA for the CDR3: TGTACCAGCAGCCTCCGGACAGGGCCCTCTGGGGCCAACGTCCTGACTTTC. It yields the protein CTSSLRTGPSGANVLTF.

As for this clonotype: Germline and junction disagree at one end, which may indicate a read error. V usage is TRBV12-3 or TRBV12-4 and J usage is TRBJ2-1; 8 bases align to TRBD2. This CDR3 comprises 16 residues. The CDR3: CANSLPSGLSYNEQFF. The CDR3 DNA follows: TGTGCCAACAGTTTGCCTAGCGGGTTATCCTACAATGAGCAGTTCTTC.

As regards this clonotype: Relative to the germline gene, one junction end is altered; a read error may explain this. The chain carries TRBV7-9 and TRBJ2-1; 8 bases agree with TRBD2. CDR1 is SEHNR and CDR2 is FQNEAQ in the germline V gene (reference sequence). This CDR3 spans 13 amino acids. This chain's CDR3 is CASSLAQLGTRGF. The CDR3 DNA follows: TGTGCCAGCAGCTTAGCCCAACTGGGGACTAGGGGCTTC.

In this sample, this clonotype turned up once. Given a much more abundant clone one base away, this may be a read error. This chain uses TRBV6-2 or TRBV6-3 with TRBJ2-1, with D hard to call. Germline loops: CDR1 MNHEY, CDR2 SVGEGT. This CDR3 has 15 amino acids. This chain's CDR3 is CASSYVGGSVDELFF. The CDR3 DNA sequence: TGTGCCAGCAGTTACGTGGGCGGCTCCGTGGATGAGCTGTTCTTC.

Comments on this clonotype: A much larger clone lies a single base off, so this may be a read error. V and J are TRBV6-5 and TRBJ1-2; maybe TRBD1 (6 bases). The CDR3 runs 14 residues. In germline, CDR1 is MNHEY, CDR2 SVGAGI. Trimming cost V 4 bases and J 8 bases, with 17 bases left between them. CDR3 protein: CASSSTGQFRGYTF. The CDR3 DNA is TGTGCCAGCAGTTCCACGGGACAATTCCGGGGCTACACCTTC.

This clonotype appeared a single time. One junction end disagrees with the germline gene, perhaps due to a read error. The V gene is TRBV6-5, the J gene TRBJ2-7; D may be TRBD1 (6 bases). CDR1 is MNHEY and CDR2 is SVGAGI in the germline V gene. This CDR3 has 15 amino acids. The CDR3 here is CANSYKDSSSQEQYF. The CDR3 nucleotides read TGTGCCAACAGTTACAAGGACAGCAGCTCCCAGGAGCAGTACTTC.

This clonotype was detected only a few times. A much larger clone is a single base away; this may be a read error. The chain is built from TRBV11-2 and TRBJ2-2; 9 nucleotides match TRBD2. Germline CDR1 reads SGHAT; CDR2 reads FQNNGV. There are 15 residues in the CDR3. The chain's CDR3 is CASSPLTSGTGELYF. The CDR3 DNA sequence: TGTGCCAGCAGCCCGCTGACTAGCGGTACCGGGGAGCTGTATTTT.

As for this clonotype: This may be a read error: a much more frequent sequence differs by one nucleotide. The J gene is TRBJ2-6, the V gene TRBV10-3; 8 bases line up with TRBD1. CDR3 length: 14 amino acids. Germline CDR1 is ENHRY and CDR2 is SYGVKD. The V segment lost 4 bases and the J segment 14 bases; nucleotides outside the gene matches: 10. CDR3 bases: TGTGCCATCAGTGGCGGGACAGGTTCTGACATCCTGACTTTC. Residues: CAISGGTGSDILTF.

With respect to this clonotype: One junction end does not reproduce the germline sequence, and a read error may be involved. The V gene is TRBV11-2, the J gene TRBJ2-1; a possible D gene is TRBD2 (5 bases). Germline loops: CDR1 SGHAT, CDR2 FQNNGV. CDR3 length: 16 residues. The CDR3 sequence is CASSADPSSLYSEQFF. For the CDR3, the DNA is TGTGCCAGTAGCGCAGACCCCAGTAGCCTCTACAGTGAGCAGTTCTTC.

The CDR3 region is CAISVLGANEQFF. The CDR3 DNA reads TGTGCCATCAGTGTTCTCGGGGCCAATGAGCAGTTCTTC. V gene TRBV10-3 combines with J gene TRBJ2-1; D may be TRBD1 or TRBD2 (5 bases each). Germline CDR1 ENHRY, CDR2 SYGVKD. Trimming cost V 4 bases and J 6 bases, with 10 bases left between them. The CDR3 length is 13 residues.

This clonotype was counted between two and nine times. V and J are TRBV28 and TRBJ1-1; D is unresolved. Germline V gene lookup returns CDR1 MDHEN and CDR2 SYDVKM. CDR3 length: 11 residues. V lost 5 bases to trimming and J lost 11 bases, with 12 bases between them. Here the CDR3 DNA reads TGTGCCAGCAGTCCGGGCCCTGGGGCTTTCTTT. Translation gives CASSPGPGAFF. Filled out from reference TRBV28 and TRBJ1-1, the complete variable domain reads DVKVTQSSRYLVKRTGEKVFLECVQDMDHENMFWYRQDPGLGLRLIYFSYDVKMKEKGDIPEGYSVSREKKERFSLILESASTNQTSMYLCASSPGPGAFFGQGTRLTVV.